This TCR beta chain was sequenced in a study of blood T cells in healthy people across ages. For the study at large: About one barcoded beta molecule was captured per two T cells (by template switching).

Together with a sample-barcoded 5' primer, a J-beta primer mix was included in a second PCR lasting about 6 to 12 cycles. TCRdb re-called the 5' RACE reads through MiXCR, storing one row per CDR3 protein. Among 750,000 or so distinct CDR3 sequences listed, approximately 25% were seen once. Donors each provided around 10 milliliters of peripheral blood. This clonotype showed up just a few times. This CDR3 spans 13 amino acids. The V gene end was trimmed by 3 bases and the J gene end by 8 bases; junction bases not matched to a gene: 3. CDR1 and CDR2 (germline): KGHSY, FQNENV. These data also featured in a second study, about T cells of mothers and their children. From that report: Every microgram of extracted RNA entered cDNA synthesis, 1.5 ug per 15 ul.

The rearrangement links TRBV16 to TRBJ1-2; 10 bases align to TRBD1. Sequenced input: blood. This clonotype was sampled from a boy younger than 18 in good health. CDR3 residues: CASSHGTGDGYTF. In DNA, the CDR3 is TGTGCCAGCAGCCACGGGACAGGGGACGGCTACACCTTC.